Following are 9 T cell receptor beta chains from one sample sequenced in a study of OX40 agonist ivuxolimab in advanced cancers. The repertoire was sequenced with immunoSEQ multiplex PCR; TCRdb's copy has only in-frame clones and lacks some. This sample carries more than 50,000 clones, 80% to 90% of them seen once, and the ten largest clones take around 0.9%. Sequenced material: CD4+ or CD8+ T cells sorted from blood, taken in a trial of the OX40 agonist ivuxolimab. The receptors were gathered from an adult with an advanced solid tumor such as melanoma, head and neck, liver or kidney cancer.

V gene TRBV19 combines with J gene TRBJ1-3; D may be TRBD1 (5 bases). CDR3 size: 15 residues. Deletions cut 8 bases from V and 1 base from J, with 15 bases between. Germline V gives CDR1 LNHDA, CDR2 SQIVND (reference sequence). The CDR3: CASASGRVSGNTIYF. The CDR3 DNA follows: TGTGCCAGTGCCTCGGGCAGGGTGTCTGGAAACACCATATATTTT.

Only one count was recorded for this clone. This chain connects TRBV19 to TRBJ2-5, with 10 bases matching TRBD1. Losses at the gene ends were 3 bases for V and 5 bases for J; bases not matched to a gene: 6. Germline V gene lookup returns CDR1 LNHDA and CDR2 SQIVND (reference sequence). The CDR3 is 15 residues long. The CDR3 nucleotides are TGTGCCAGTAGTATCGGGGACAGGGGACTCGAGACCCAGTACTTC. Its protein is CASSIGDRGLETQYF.

The CDR3 DNA sequence: TGTGCCAGCAGCGCAGGGCTAGCAGATACGCAGTATTTT. Translated, it gives CASSAGLADTQYF. This rearrangement joins TRBV7-6 to TRBJ2-3; maybe TRBD1 (5 bases). With 5 bases removed from V and 4 bases from J, the gap between germline ends came to 10 bases. CDR1 and CDR2 (germline): SGHVS, FNYEAQ. The CDR3 covers 13 residues.

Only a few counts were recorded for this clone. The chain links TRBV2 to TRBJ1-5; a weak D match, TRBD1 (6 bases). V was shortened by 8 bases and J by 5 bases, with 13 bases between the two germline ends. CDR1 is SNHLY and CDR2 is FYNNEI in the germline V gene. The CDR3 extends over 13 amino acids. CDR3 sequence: CASGGAEDQPQHF. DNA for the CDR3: TGTGCCAGCGGGGGGGCAGAAGATCAGCCCCAGCATTTT.

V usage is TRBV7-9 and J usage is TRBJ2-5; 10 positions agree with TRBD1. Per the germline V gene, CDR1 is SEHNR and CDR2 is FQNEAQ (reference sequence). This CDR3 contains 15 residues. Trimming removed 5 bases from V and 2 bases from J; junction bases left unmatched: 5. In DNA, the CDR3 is TGTGCCAGCAGCCAAAAGGACAGGGGGCAAGAGACCCAGTACTTC. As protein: CASSQKDRGQETQYF. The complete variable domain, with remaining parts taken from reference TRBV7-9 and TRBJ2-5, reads DTGVSQNPRHKITKRGQNVTFRCDPISEHNRLYWYRQTLGQGPEFLTYFQNEAQLEKSRLLSDRFSAERPKGSFSTLEIQRTEQGDSAMYLCASSQKDRGQETQYFGPGTRLLVL.

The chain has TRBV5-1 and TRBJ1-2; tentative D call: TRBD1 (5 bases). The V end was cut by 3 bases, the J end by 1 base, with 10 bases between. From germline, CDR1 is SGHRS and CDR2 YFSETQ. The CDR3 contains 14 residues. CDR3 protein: CASSSLTDNYGYTF. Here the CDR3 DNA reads TGCGCCAGCAGCTCCCTGACAGATAACTATGGCTACACCTTC.

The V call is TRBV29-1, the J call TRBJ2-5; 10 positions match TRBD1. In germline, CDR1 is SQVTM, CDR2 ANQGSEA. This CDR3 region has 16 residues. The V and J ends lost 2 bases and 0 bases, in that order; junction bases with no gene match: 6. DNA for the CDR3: TGCAGCGTTGAACCCCGGGACAGGGGTTACCAAGAGACCCAGTACTTC. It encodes CSVEPRDRGYQETQYF.

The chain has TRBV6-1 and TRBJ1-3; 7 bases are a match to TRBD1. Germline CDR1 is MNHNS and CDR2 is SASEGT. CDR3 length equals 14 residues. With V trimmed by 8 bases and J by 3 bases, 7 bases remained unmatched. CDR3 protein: CASHKTGSGNTIYF. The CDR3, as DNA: TGTGCCAGCCATAAGACAGGGAGTGGAAACACCATATATTTT.

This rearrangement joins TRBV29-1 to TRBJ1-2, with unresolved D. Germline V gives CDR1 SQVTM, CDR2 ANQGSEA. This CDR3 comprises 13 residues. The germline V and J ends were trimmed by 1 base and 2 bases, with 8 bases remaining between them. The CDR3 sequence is CSVEGTVNYGYTF. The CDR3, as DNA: TGCAGCGTTGAAGGGACGGTGAACTATGGCTACACCTTC. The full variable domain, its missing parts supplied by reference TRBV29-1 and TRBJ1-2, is SAVISQKPSRDICQRGTSLTIQCQVDSQVTMMFWYRQQPGQSLTLIATANQGSEATYESGFVIDKFPISRPNLTFSTLTVSNMSPEDSSIYLCSVEGTVNYGYTFGSGTRLTVV.